These T cell receptor delta chains were read from a single sample in a study of gamma-delta T cells after stem cell transplantation. TCRdb reanalysed the RT-PCR reads with CATT. This table holds approximately 14,000 delta-chain clones, approximately 31% found once. Source material: gamma-delta T cells. The receptors come from a human donor. It is not recorded whose cells these are; they may come from a transplant donor. Each CDR3 is given with its conserved first and last residue. A D gene is named only where the DNA matches it firmly. Only some rows state a clone size, as once, few, many or a class for expanded clones.

>.|TRDV2|TRDJ1|TRDD3
CACDVLGDTGDNLIF
TGTGCCTGTGACGTACTGGGGGATACGGGCGATAACCTCATCTTT
>.|TRAV29/DV5|TRDJ1|TRDD3
CAASATSRCWGTQADKLIF
TGTGCAGCAAGCGCGACGAGCCGATGTTGGGGGACACAGGCCGATAAACTCATCTTT
>.|TRDV1|TRDJ1|TRDD3
CALGEWIPTRNTGGYPTDKLIF
TGTGCTCTTGGGGAGTGGATTCCTACTAGAAATACTGGGGGATACCCCACCGATAAACTCATCTTT
>once|TRDV3|TRDJ1|TRDD3
CAFKFWFWGIPLNTDKLIF
TGTGCCTTTAAATTTTGGTTCTGGGGGATACCTTTGAACACCGATAAACTCATCTTT
>once|TRDV1|TRDJ1|.
CALGERRHYPPLYTDKLIF
TGTGCTCTTGGGGAAAGGCGGCATTATCCTCCGCTGTACACCGATAAACTCATCTTT
>.|TRDV2|TRDJ3|TRDD3
CACVGAGGRSSWDTRQMFF
TGTGCCTGTGTGGGGGCTGGGGGTCGTAGCTCCTGGGACACCCGACAGATGTTTTTC
>.|TRAV29/DV5|TRDJ2|TRDD3
CAASVILRGVGNWGPQALTAQLFF
TGTGCAGCAAGCGTGATCCTACGGGGGGTAGGAAACTGGGGGCCCCAAGCTTTGACAGCACAACTCTTCTTT
>.|TRDV1|TRDJ1|.
CALGPRWSFLPGGYTDKLIF
TGTGCTCTTGGGCCGCGTTGGTCCTTCCTACCTGGGGGATACACCGATAAACTCATCTTT
>once|TRDV1|TRDJ1|.
CALGEPPGRARVLGRLHGNLIF
TGTGCTCTTGGGGAACCTCCCGGTAGGGCCCGCGTACTGGGTCGCCTCCACGGTAACCTCATCTTT
>few|TRDV2|TRDJ3|.
CACDAGDPFPPWDTRQMFF
TGTGCCTGTGACGCCGGGGACCCATTCCCTCCCTGGGACACCCGACAGATGTTTTTC
>few|TRDV2|TRDJ1|.
CACERADKLIF
TGTGCCTGTGAGAGAGCCGATAAACTCATCTTT
>few|TRDV1|TRDJ1|TRDD3
CALGVHVPRGYGGRIDKLIF
TGTGCTCTTGGGGTCCACGTTCCAAGGGGATACGGGGGGAGGATCGACAAACTCATCTTT
>few|TRDV3|TRDJ1|TRDD3
CASGSWFNWGSTEYTDKLIF
TGTGCCTCGGGTTCCTGGTTCAACTGGGGATCCACCGAGTACACCGATAAACTCATCTTT
>.|TRAV29/DV5|TRDJ2|TRDD3
CAAISSPQYWGIKALTAQLFF
TGTGCAGCAATTAGTTCCCCCCAGTACTGGGGGATAAAGGCTTTGACAGCACAACTCTTCTTT
>once|TRDV1|TRDJ1|.
CALGELLHPSYPGVDDDTDKLIF
TGTGCTCTTGGGGAACTATTGCATCCCTCCTACCCGGGGGTCGACGATGACACCGATAAACTCATCTTT
>.|TRDV1|TRDJ1|.
CALGVARRSPTAAGTDKLIF
TGTGCTCTTGGGGTCGCCAGGCGTTCCCCCACCGCTGCGGGAACCGATAAACTCATCTTT
>few|TRDV1|TRDJ1|TRDD3
CALGEIRAGGQYTDKLIF
TGTGCTCTTGGGGAAATACGGGCTGGGGGTCAGTACACCGATAAACTCATCTTT
>.|TRDV1|TRDJ2|TRDD3
CAIGDSPRTYWGRRILTAQLFF
TGTGCTATTGGGGACTCCCCAAGAACGTACTGGGGGAGACGGATTTTGACAGCACAACTCTTCTTT
>few|TRDV1|TRDJ1|TRDD3
CALGELLPVLGRRIKLIF
TGTGCTCTTGGGGAACTGCTGCCCGTACTGGGGAGGAGAATTAAACTCATCTTT
>.|TRDV2|TRDJ2|.
CACDTGRGLTAQLFF
TGTGCCTGTGACACCGGTAGGGGATTGACAGCACAACTCTTCTTT
>.|TRAV29/DV5|TRDJ1|.
CAASRRGGRRSYTDKLIF
TGTGCAGCAAGCAGAAGGGGGGGGAGACGCTCGTACACCGATAAACTCATCTTT
>few|TRDV2|TRDJ3|.
CACDTFGDPGSWDTRQMFF
TGTGCCTGTGACACCTTTGGGGACCCCGGGTCCTGGGACACCCGACAGATGTTTTTC
>.|TRDV3|TRDJ1|.
CAFSSRGSDKLIF
TGTGCCTTCTCTTCTCGGGGGTCCGATAAACTCATCTTT
>once|TRDV3|TRDJ4|.
CAFNGLPTVLWDTRIGVRPLIF
TGTGCCTTTAACGGCCTTCCTACGGTATTGTGGGATACGCGTATCGGGGTCAGACCCCTGATCTTT
>few|TRDV1|TRDJ1|TRDD3
CALGAGDGSSYWGLGGTDKLIF
TGTGCTCTTGGGGCCGGTGATGGCTCCTCGTACTGGGGCCTGGGGGGGACCGATAAACTCATCTTT
>few|TRDV3|TRDJ1|.
CASPRGFGWDTRTDKLIF
TGTGCCTCCCCCCGTGGCTTCGGGTGGGACACGCGTACCGATAAACTCATCTTT
>.|TRAV29/DV5|TRDJ1|TRDD3
CAAIPRKGDTHGYTDKLIF
TGTGCAGCAATCCCGAGGAAGGGGGATACGCATGGGTACACCGATAAACTCATCTTT